The present entry profiles one TCR beta chain with its context. Its antigen is unidentified. This sample is drawn from a study of T-cell reconstitution after alpha-beta-depleted transplantation in children. During its preparation, the TCRbeta library received unique molecular identifiers. MiXCR, run by TCRdb on the PCR reads, gives a single entry per CDR3 protein. The sample holds under 250,000 distinct CDR3 sequences, roughly a quarter seen once. The study's findings and limits: Reportedly, roughly two months post-transplant, alpha-beta T cells arose from several hundred expanded graft clones.

Deletions cut 4 bases from V and 4 bases from J, with 20 bases between. Germline-derived CDR1 and CDR2 are DFQATT and SNEGSKA (reference sequence). This CDR3 has 15 amino acids. V and J are TRBV20-1 and TRBJ2-7; D perhaps matches TRBD1 (8 bases). The receptor was derived from a female patient between 2 and 15 years old who had a stem cell transplant for congenital amegakaryocytic thrombocytopenia, so the T cells may come from the graft donor. The sequencing here drew on PBMCs, mostly from graft donor cells, taken 360 days after TCRalphabeta/CD19-depleted stem cell transplant. CDR3 protein: CSAKTGGGGGYEQYF. Here the CDR3 DNA reads TGCAGTGCTAAAACAGGGGGGGGTGGGGGATACGAGCAGTACTTC.